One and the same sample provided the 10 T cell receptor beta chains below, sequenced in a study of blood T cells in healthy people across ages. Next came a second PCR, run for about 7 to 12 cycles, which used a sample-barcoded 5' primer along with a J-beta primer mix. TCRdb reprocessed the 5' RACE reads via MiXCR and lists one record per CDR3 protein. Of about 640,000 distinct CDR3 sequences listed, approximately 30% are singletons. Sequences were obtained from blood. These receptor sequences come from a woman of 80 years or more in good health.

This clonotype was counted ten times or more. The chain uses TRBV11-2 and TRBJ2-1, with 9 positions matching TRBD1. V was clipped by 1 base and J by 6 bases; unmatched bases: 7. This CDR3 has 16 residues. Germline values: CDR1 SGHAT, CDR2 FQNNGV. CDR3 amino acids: CASSLVGTGYSNEQFF. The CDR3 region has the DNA TGTGCCAGCAGCTTAGTCGGGACAGGGTACAGCAATGAGCAGTTCTTC. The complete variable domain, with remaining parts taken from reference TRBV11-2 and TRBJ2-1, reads EAGVAQSPRYKIIEKRQSVAFWCNPISGHATLYWYQQILGQGPKLLIQFQNNGVVDDSQLPKDRFSAERLKGVDSTLKIQPAKLEDSAVYLCASSLVGTGYSNEQFFGPGTRLTVL.

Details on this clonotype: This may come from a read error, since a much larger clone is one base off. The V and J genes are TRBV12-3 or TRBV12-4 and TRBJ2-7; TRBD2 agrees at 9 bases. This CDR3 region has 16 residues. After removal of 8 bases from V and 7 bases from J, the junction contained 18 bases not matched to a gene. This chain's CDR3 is CASLSSVAGVRNEQYF. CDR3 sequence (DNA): TGTGCCAGCTTGAGTAGCGTAGCGGGGGTCAGGAATGAGCAGTACTTC.

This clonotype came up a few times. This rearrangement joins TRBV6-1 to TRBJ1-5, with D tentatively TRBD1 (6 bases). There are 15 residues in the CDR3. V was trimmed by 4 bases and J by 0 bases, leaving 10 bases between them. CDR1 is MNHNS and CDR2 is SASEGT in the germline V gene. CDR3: CASSGGGRSNQPQHF. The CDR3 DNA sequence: TGTGCCAGCAGTGGAGGGGGGCGTAGCAATCAGCCCCAGCATTTT.

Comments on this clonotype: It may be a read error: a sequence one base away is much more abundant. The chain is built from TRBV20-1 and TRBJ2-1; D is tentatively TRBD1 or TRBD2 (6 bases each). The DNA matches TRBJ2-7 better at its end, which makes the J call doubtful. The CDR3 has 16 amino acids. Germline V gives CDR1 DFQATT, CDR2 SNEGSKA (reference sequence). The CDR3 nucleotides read TGCAGTGCCACGCCCTGGGCCTCGGGGGCCTACAATGAGCAGTACTTC. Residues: CSATPWASGAYNEQYF.

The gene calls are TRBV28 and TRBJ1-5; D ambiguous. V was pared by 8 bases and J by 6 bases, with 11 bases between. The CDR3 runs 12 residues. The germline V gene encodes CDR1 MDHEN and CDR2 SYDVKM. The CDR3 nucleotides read TGTGCCAGCGGGGTTTGGATTCAGCCCCAGCATTTT. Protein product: CASGVWIQPQHF.

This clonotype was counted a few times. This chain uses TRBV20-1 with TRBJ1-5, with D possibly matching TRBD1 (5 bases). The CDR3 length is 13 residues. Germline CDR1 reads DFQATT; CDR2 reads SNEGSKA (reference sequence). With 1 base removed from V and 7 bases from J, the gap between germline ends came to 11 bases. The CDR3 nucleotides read TGCAGTGCTAGAGCAGGGTTCGTGCAGCCCCAGCATTTT. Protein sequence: CSARAGFVQPQHF.

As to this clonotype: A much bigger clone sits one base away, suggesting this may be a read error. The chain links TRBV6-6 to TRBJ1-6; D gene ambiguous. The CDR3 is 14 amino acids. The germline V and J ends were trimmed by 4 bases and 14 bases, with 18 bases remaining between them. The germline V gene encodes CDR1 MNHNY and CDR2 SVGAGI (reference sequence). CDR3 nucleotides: TGTGCCAGCAGTTCCGGACGGCAGCCCTCATCCCTCCACTTT. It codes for CASSSGRQPSSLHF.

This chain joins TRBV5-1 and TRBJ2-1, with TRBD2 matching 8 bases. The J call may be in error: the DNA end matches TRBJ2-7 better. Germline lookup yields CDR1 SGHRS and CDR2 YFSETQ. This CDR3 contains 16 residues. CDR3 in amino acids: CASSLSGGSSCNEQYF. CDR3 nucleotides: TGCGCCAGCAGCCTGAGCGGGGGTAGCTCCTGCAATGAGCAGTACTTC.

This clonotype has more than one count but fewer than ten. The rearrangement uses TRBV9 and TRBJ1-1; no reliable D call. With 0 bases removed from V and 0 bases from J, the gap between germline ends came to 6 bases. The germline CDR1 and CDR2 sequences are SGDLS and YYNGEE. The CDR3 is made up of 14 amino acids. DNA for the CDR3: TGTGCCAGCAGCGTAGGGCAGATGAACACTGAAGCTTTCTTT. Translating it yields CASSVGQMNTEAFF.

The DNA of the CDR3 is TGTGCCAGCAGCCAAGAGCCGATGCTGAACACTGAAGCTTTCTTT. It encodes CASSQEPMLNTEAFF. The gene calls are TRBV14 and TRBJ1-1; no definite D call. CDR1 is SGHDN and CDR2 is FVKESK in the germline V gene. This CDR3 has 15 amino acids. Trimming took off 0 bases at V and 0 bases at J, with 8 bases between the two ends.